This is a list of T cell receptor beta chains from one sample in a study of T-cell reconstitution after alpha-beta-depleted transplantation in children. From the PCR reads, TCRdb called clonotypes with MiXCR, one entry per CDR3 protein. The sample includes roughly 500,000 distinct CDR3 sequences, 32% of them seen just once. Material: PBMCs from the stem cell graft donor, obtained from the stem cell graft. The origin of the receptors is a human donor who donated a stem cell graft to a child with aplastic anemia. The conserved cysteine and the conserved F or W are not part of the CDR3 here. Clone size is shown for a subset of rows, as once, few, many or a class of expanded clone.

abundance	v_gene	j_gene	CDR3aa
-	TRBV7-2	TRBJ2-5	ASSLVWSSGDQETQY
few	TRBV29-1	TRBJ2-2	SVVSDRVDTGELF
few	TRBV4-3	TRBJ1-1	ASSQDRGTGAF
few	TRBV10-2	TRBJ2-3	ATTPRPTDTQY
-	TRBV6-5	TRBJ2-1	ASSYAGQGKDEQF
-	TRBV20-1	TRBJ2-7	SARVGGSSYEQY
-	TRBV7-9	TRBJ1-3	ASSGASPGGNTIY
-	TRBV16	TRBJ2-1	ASSPTRRDEQF
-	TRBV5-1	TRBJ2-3	ASSPSIGEADTQY
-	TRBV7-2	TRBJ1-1	ASSFLNTEAF
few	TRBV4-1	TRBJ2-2	ASSQDFRTGDTGELF
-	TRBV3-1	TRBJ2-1	ASSQALVRGSSIHEQF
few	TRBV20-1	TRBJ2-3	SASVRLGTDTQY
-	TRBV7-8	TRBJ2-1	ASSTNNEQF
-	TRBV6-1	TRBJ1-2	ASSRGTDHNGYT
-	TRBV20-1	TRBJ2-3	SATKPSYSQWDTQY
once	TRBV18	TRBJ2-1	ASSLWTGGLNNEQF
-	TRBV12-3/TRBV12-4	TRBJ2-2	ASSLRGRGSGGELF
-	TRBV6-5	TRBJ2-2	ASSYSSSGRALAGELF
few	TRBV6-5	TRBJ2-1	ASTTPTGSYNEQF
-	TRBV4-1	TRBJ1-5	ASSQRFIRQGGQPQH
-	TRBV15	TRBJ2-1	ATTSSGSAYNEQF
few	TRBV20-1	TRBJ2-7	SATRGTPGYEQY
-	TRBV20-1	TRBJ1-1	SAGTGTHTEAF
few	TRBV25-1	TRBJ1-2	ASSTDSLGARANGYT
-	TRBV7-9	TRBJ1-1	ASSLDKSLNTEAF
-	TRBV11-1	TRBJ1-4	AIPRGGRANEKLL
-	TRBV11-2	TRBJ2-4	ASSLRQTNIQY
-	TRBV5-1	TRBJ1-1	ASSPRELDEAF
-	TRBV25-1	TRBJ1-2	ASSENIAYGYT
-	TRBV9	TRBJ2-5	ASSSRTTPGQETQY
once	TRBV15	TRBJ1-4	ATSRERGTEV
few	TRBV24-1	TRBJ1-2	ATSDTGMGYGYT
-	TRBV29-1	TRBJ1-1	SSWTAQNTEAF
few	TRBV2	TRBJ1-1	ASISGRLNEAF